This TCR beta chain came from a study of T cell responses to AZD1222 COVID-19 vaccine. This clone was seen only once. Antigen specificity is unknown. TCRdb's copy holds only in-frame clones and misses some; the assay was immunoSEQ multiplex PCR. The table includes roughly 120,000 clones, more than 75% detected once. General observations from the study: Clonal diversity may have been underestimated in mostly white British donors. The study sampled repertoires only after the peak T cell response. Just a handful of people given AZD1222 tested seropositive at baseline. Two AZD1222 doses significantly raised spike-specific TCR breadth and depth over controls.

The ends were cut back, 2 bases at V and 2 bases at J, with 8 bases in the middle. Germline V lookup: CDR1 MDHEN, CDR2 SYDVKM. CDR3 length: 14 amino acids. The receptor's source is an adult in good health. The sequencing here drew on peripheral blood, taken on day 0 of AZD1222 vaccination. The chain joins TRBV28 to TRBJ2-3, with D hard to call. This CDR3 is CASSLRYLTDTQYF. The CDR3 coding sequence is TGTGCCAGCAGTTTAAGGTATCTCACAGATACGCAGTATTTT.